These 19 T cell receptor beta chains were sequenced from one sample in a study of radiation and T cells in renal cell carcinoma. Time point in this sample: blood 2 weeks post-SBRT. Sample treatment: 15 Gy SBRT to primary tumor, nephrectomy 4 weeks later. Profiling relied on immunoSEQ multiplex PCR, and the TCRdb table lists in-frame clones only, not all of them. The profile covers 150,000 to 160,000 clones, with 87% appearing a single time and 10% to 15% taken by the ten largest. This material consisted of blood, taken from a patient whose treatment included radiotherapy and nephrectomy. Source of these receptors: a woman in her forties or fifties with renal cell carcinoma.

The genes are TRBV29-1 and TRBJ1-1, with a possible D match to TRBD1 (6 bases). The V end was cut by 5 bases, the J end by 8 bases, with 15 bases between. Germline loops: CDR1 SQVTM, CDR2 ANQGSEA. CDR3 length: 12 residues. CDR3 nucleotides: TGCAGCGTTATAATGGGGGGCATAGAAGCTTTCTTT. It specifies CSVIMGGIEAFF.

The chain has TRBV5-1 and TRBJ2-1, with 9 positions matching TRBD1. The CDR3 sequence is 15 residues long. Germline trimming cut 3 bases from V and 9 bases from J; bases unmatched to any gene: 10. The V gene's germline CDR1 is SGHRS and CDR2 YFSETQ. In nucleotides, the CDR3 is TGCGCCAGCAGCTCATGGGACAGGGCCGATGGTGAGCAGTTCTTC. Protein sequence: CASSSWDRADGEQFF.

The chain is built from TRBV19 and TRBJ1-3, with 7 nucleotides matching TRBD1. CDR3 length: 14 residues. From germline, CDR1 is LNHDA and CDR2 SQIVND (reference sequence). V was clipped by 5 bases and J by 5 bases; unmatched bases: 6. CDR3 coding DNA: TGTGCCAGTAGTTTGACAGGGCGCCGAAACACCATATATTTT. Translated: CASSLTGRRNTIYF. Looking up the rest from reference TRBV19 and TRBJ1-3 gives the full variable domain: DGGITQSPKYLFRKEGQNVTLSCEQNLNHDAMYWYRQDPGQGLRLIYYSQIVNDFQKGDIAEGYSVSREKKESFPLTVTSAQKNPTAFYLCASSLTGRRNTIYFGEGSWLTVV.

The table lists this clone with a count of one. The CDR3 coding sequence is TGTGCCAGCATTCAGACAGGCGCGCTCACTGAAGCTTTCTTT. Amino acid sequence: CASIQTGALTEAFF. The chain recombines TRBV28 with TRBJ1-1, with a possible D match to TRBD1 (6 bases). The CDR3 covers 14 residues. V was pared by 7 bases and J by 4 bases, with 16 bases between. Germline V gene lookup returns CDR1 MDHEN and CDR2 SYDVKM. The entire variable domain, with the rest obtained from reference TRBV28 and TRBJ1-1, is as follows: DVKVTQSSRYLVKRTGEKVFLECVQDMDHENMFWYRQDPGLGLRLIYFSYDVKMKEKGDIPEGYSVSREKKERFSLILESASTNQTSMYLCASIQTGALTEAFFGQGTRLTVV.

V gene TRBV7-9 combines with J gene TRBJ1-3; no clear D. The V and J ends lost 5 bases and 8 bases respectively, with 22 bases between them. The germline V gene has CDR1 SEHNR and CDR2 FQNEAQ (reference sequence). The CDR3 extends over 16 amino acids. CDR3 nucleotide sequence: TGTGCCAGCAGCCCCCCCGGACTGGGGAAGGCTGACACCATATATTTT. Translating it yields CASSPPGLGKADTIYF.

This clone came up once. The chain employs TRBV5-1 and TRBJ1-6, with 8 bases fitting TRBD1. Per germline, CDR1 SGHRS and CDR2 YFSETQ. Trimming at V came to 0 bases and at J to 0 bases, leaving 5 bases not matched to a gene. The CDR3 extends over 18 amino acids. CDR3 in DNA: TGCGCCAGCAGCTTGGACAGGGGGAAAAGCTCCTATAATTCACCCCTCCACTTT. Encoded protein: CASSLDRGKSSYNSPLHF.

This clone was seen just once. The chain recombines TRBV19 with TRBJ1-2; 9 bases are a match to TRBD1. The germline gives CDR1 LNHDA, CDR2 SQIVND (reference sequence). This CDR3 is 15 amino acids long. J gave up 3 bases and V 5 bases, and 7 bases lay outside the gene matches. The CDR3 coding sequence is TGTGCCAGTAGTGGGGTCCGGACAGGGGACTATGGCTACACCTTC. As protein: CASSGVRTGDYGYTF.

This rearrangement joins TRBV2 to TRBJ1-2, with D possibly matching TRBD1 (5 bases). V was pared by 7 bases and J by 2 bases, with 14 bases between. Germline CDR1 reads SNHLY; CDR2 reads FYNNEI. The CDR3 is 14 residues long. The CDR3, as DNA: TGTGCCAGCAAAGGGGCAGTGGGGAACTATGGCTACACCTTC. It codes for CASKGAVGNYGYTF.

The V gene is TRBV7-3, the J gene TRBJ2-1; D possibly matches TRBD1 or TRBD2 (5 bases each). V dropped 1 base and J dropped 7 bases, with 14 bases sitting between them. The CDR3 sequence is 15 residues long. Looked up from germline, CDR1 is SGHTA and CDR2 is FQGTGA. CDR3 nucleotide sequence: TGTGCCAGCAGCTTAAATCCGTATGGGGGTAATGAGCAGTTCTTC. Encoded protein: CASSLNPYGGNEQFF.

This chain connects TRBV7-6 to TRBJ2-7; D remains unclear. This CDR3 has 14 residues. Germline loops: CDR1 SGHVS, CDR2 FNYEAQ. The V gene lost 4 bases and the J gene lost 0 bases, with 10 bases spanning the gap. CDR3 loop: CASSSRTDSYEQYF. Here the CDR3 DNA reads TGTGCCAGCAGCTCCCGGACCGACTCCTACGAGCAGTACTTC. Together with reference TRBV7-6 and TRBJ2-7, the CDR3 gives the full variable domain: GAGVSQSPRYKVTKRGQDVALRCDPISGHVSLYWYRQALGQGPEFLTYFNYEAQQDKSGLPNDRFSAERPEGSISTLTIQRTEQRDSAMYRCASSSRTDSYEQYFGPGTRLTVT.

The chain carries TRBV6-5 and TRBJ1-2; D ambiguous. Germline V gene lookup returns CDR1 MNHEY and CDR2 SVGAGI. The ends were cut back, 0 bases at V and 8 bases at J, with 16 bases in the middle. There are 15 residues in the CDR3. DNA of the CDR3: TGTGCCAGCAGTTACTCGATCGGGCTGCCTCGAGGCTACACCTTC. Encoded protein: CASSYSIGLPRGYTF.

The rearrangement uses TRBV4-2 and TRBJ2-7, with a weak D call TRBD1 (6 bases). CDR1 is LGHNA, CDR2 YNFKEQ, per germline. Trimming removed 2 bases at V and 2 bases at J, with 13 bases between. This CDR3 region has 15 residues. CDR3 nucleotide sequence: TGTGCCAGCAGCCAACGGCAGGGGACCCCCTACGAGCAGTACTTC. Its protein product is CASSQRQGTPYEQYF.

The CDR3 DNA reads as TGTGCCACCAGCAGAGGGGGGTTACGCTATGGCTACACCTTC. Encoded protein: CATSRGGLRYGYTF. V is TRBV15 and J is TRBJ1-2, with TRBD1 as a possible D gene (5 bases). CDR1 LNHNV and CDR2 YYDKDF come from the germline V gene (reference sequence). This CDR3 has 14 amino acids. V was pared by 1 base and J by 4 bases, with 10 bases between.

This clone was seen only once. The rearrangement joins TRBV19 to TRBJ2-1; 8 nucleotides agree with TRBD2. CDR1 is LNHDA and CDR2 is SQIVND in the germline V gene (reference sequence). The trim removed 6 bases at V and 1 base at J, leaving 8 bases unmatched. This CDR3 contains 16 residues. The CDR3 reads CASRAGSGGSYNEQFF. As DNA, the CDR3 is TGTGCCAGTAGGGCAGGGTCGGGGGGGTCCTACAATGAGCAGTTCTTC.

The gene calls are TRBV7-2 and TRBJ1-1; 9 bases fit TRBD1. Germline loops: CDR1 SGHTA, CDR2 FQGNSA. The V and J ends lost 3 bases and 10 bases, in that order; junction bases with no gene match: 9. The CDR3 extends over 14 amino acids. This CDR3 is CASSLADRGKGAFF. In DNA form, the CDR3 reads TGTGCCAGCAGCTTGGCTGACAGGGGGAAGGGAGCTTTCTTT. The full variable domain, rest sourced from reference TRBV7-2 and TRBJ1-1, is GAGVSQSPSNKVTEKGKDVELRCDPISGHTALYWYRQSLGQGLEFLIYFQGNSAPDKSGLPSDRFSAERTGGSVSTLTIQRTQQEDSAVYLCASSLADRGKGAFFGQGTRLTVV.

This chain connects TRBV6-6 to TRBJ1-5; D unresolved. CDR3 length: 12 residues. Germline CDR1 reads MNHNY; CDR2 reads SVGAGI (reference sequence). V shed 7 bases and J shed 7 bases, with 11 bases lying between them. The CDR3 DNA reads as TGTGCCAGCATAGGGTGGGGACAGCCCCAGCATTTT. Translation gives CASIGWGQPQHF.

CDR3 region: CASSTIFSTGQGETQYF. For the CDR3, the DNA is TGTGCCAGTAGTACGATTTTTTCTACGGGACAGGGGGAGACCCAGTACTTC. The chain has TRBV19 and TRBJ2-5, with 10 bases lining up with TRBD1. Germline V CDR1 and CDR2: LNHDA, SQIVND (reference sequence). This CDR3 contains 17 residues. The V and J ends lost 4 bases and 5 bases, in that order; junction bases with no gene match: 13.

The V call is TRBV7-9, the J call TRBJ1-1; no clear D. Per the germline V gene, CDR1 is SEHNR and CDR2 is FQNEAQ (reference sequence). Trimming cost V 1 base and J 1 base, with 10 bases left between them. The CDR3 consists of 15 residues. CDR3 sequence (DNA): TGTGCCAGCAGCTTAGGAGTCGGACCGAACACTGAAGCTTTCTTT. Translation gives CASSLGVGPNTEAFF. Combining the CDR3 with reference TRBV7-9 and TRBJ1-1 gives the whole variable domain DTGVSQNPRHKITKRGQNVTFRCDPISEHNRLYWYRQTLGQGPEFLTYFQNEAQLEKSRLLSDRFSAERPKGSFSTLEIQRTEQGDSAMYLCASSLGVGPNTEAFFGQGTRLTVV.

The chain recombines TRBV5-1 with TRBJ2-5; TRBD2 might be the D (6 bases). V lost 4 bases and J lost 1, with 14 bases in between. CDR3 length: 15 amino acids. Germline V gene sequence: CDR1 SGHRS, CDR2 YFSETQ. The chain's CDR3 is CASSRSGGAQETQYF. CDR3 sequence (DNA): TGCGCCAGCAGCCGATCCGGGGGAGCCCAAGAGACCCAGTACTTC.